This TCR beta chain was found in a study of PD-1 blockade in mismatch repair-deficient tumors. Across the study: Patients had over ten mismatch repair-deficient cancer types and were previously treated and progressing. Study-level findings and limits: Rapid post-treatment expansion, then contraction, generally preceding radiologic response, marked tumor-resident clones.

Every patient had mismatch repair deficiency by PCR or immunohistochemistry. The TCR-sequenced patients were a few responders to pembrolizumab. Germline-derived CDR1 and CDR2 are SGHNT and YYREEE (reference sequence). Trimming removed 3 bases from V and 9 bases from J, with 13 bases in between. This CDR3 contains 13 residues. Profiling relied on immunoSEQ multiplex PCR, and the TCRdb table lists in-frame clones only, not all of them. The sample consists of 120,000 or so clones, more than 70% of them appearing once. Comments on this clone: The antigen is undetermined.

The source was peripheral blood, collected approximately 71 weeks after starting pembrolizumab. The chain uses TRBV5-4 and TRBJ2-1; a possible D gene is TRBD1 (7 bases). The clonotype was recovered from an adult with mismatch repair-deficient cancer. This CDR3 is CASSSRQGGEQFF. The CDR3 nucleotides read TGTGCCAGCAGCTCCCGGCAGGGGGGTGAGCAGTTCTTC.